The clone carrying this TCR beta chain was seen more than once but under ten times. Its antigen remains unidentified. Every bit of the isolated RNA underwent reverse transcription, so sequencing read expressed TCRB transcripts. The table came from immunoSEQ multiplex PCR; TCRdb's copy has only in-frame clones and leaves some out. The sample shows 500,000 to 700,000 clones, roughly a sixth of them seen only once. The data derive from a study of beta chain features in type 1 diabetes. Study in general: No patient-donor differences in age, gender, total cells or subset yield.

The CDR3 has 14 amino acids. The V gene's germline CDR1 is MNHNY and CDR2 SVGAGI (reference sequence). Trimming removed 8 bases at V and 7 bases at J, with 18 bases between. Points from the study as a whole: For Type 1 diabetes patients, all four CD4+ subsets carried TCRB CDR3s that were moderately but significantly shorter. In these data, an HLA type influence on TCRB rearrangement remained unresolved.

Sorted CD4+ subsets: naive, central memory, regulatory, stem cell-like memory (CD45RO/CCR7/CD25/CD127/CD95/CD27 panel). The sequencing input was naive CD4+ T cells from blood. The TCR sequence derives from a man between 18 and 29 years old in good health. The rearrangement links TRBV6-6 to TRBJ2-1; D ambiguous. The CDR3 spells CASCWHTFANEQFF. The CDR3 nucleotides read TGTGCCAGCTGTTGGCACACTTTTGCGAATGAGCAGTTCTTC.